The 6 T cell receptor beta chains presented below share a single source sample, sequenced in a study of regulatory T cells in long-lasting Graves disease. Construction of TCR beta libraries relied on iRepertoire HTBI primers and on Arm-PCR targeting CDR3 regions. TCRdb redid the calling of the multiplex PCR reads with MiXCR, one entry per CDR3 protein. This table has about 500,000 distinct CDR3 sequences, more than 10% appearing once. The sample's time point: newly diagnosed GD, antithyroid drugs for less than 3 months. The TCR library used RNA extracted from PBMCs. This sample also appeared in a second study, on T cells in Graves' hyperthyroidism and ophthalmopathy.

The sequencing used peripheral blood mononuclear cells (PBMCs), collected at new diagnosis, from a patient treated with antithyroid drugs. The receptors stem from a woman aged 25-40 years with Graves disease.

This clonotype occurred many times. This chain uses TRBV7-9 with TRBJ2-1; 7 bases are shared with TRBD2. The V gene end was trimmed by 5 bases and the J gene end by 7 bases; junction bases not matched to a gene: 5. This CDR3 is 13 amino acids long. Germline V lookup: CDR1 SEHNR, CDR2 FQNEAQ (reference sequence). CDR3 sequence: CASSPWTRNEQFF. CDR3 DNA sequence: TGTGCCAGCAGCCCATGGACTAGAAATGAGCAGTTCTTC.

This clonotype was recorded many times. The genes are TRBV28 and TRBJ2-3, with 11 positions matching TRBD2. The CDR3 loop spans 15 amino acids. Germline loops: CDR1 MDHEN, CDR2 SYDVKM. The trim removed 3 bases at V and 5 bases at J, leaving 4 bases unmatched. The CDR3 DNA reads as TGTGCCAGCAGTTTTCCAACTAGCGGGAGAGATACGCAGTATTTT. Translated: CASSFPTSGRDTQYF. Complete variable domain (other parts from reference TRBV28 and TRBJ2-3): DVKVTQSSRYLVKRTGEKVFLECVQDMDHENMFWYRQDPGLGLRLIYFSYDVKMKEKGDIPEGYSVSREKKERFSLILESASTNQTSMYLCASSFPTSGRDTQYFGPGTRLTVL.

This clonotype has a count of ten or more. The J gene is TRBJ2-1, the V gene TRBV7-2, with TRBD2 matching over 7 bases. CDR1 is SGHTA, CDR2 FQGNSA, per germline. V gave up 5 bases and J gave up 6 bases; unmatched junction bases: 7. The CDR3 has 14 amino acids. The CDR3 DNA reads as TGTGCCAGCAGCCCAGGGCCGGGGGGCAATGAGCAGTTCTTC. Protein product: CASSPGPGGNEQFF.

This chain links TRBV7-3 with TRBJ2-3, with D hard to call. The V and J ends lost 8 bases and 0 bases respectively, with 12 bases between them. The CDR3 extends over 14 amino acids. CDR1 SGHTA and CDR2 FQGTGA come from the germline V gene. The DNA for the CDR3 is TGTGCCAGCGCGTGGGGTCCAAGCACAGATACGCAGTATTTT. It encodes CASAWGPSTDTQYF.

This clonotype was detected ten times or more. This chain links TRBV7-9 with TRBJ2-7; the D is unclear. This CDR3 has 15 residues. Germline-derived CDR1 and CDR2 are SEHNR and FQNEAQ (reference sequence). The V end was cut by 5 bases, the J end by 2 bases, with 16 bases between. The CDR3 reads CASSPWTSSAYEQYF. DNA of the CDR3: TGTGCCAGCAGCCCCTGGACCTCCTCCGCCTACGAGCAGTACTTC. Full variable domain (missing parts from reference TRBV7-9 and TRBJ2-7): DTGVSQNPRHKITKRGQNVTFRCDPISEHNRLYWYRQTLGQGPEFLTYFQNEAQLEKSRLLSDRFSAERPKGSFSTLEIQRTEQGDSAMYLCASSPWTSSAYEQYFGPGTRLTVT.

This clonotype was recorded at least ten times. V gene TRBV11-2 combines with J gene TRBJ2-7, with TRBD2 matching 8 bases. CDR3 size: 14 residues. The V gene's germline CDR1 is SGHAT and CDR2 FQNNGV. With V trimmed by 6 bases and J by 1 base, 5 bases remained unmatched. This CDR3 is CASRGLAGSYEQYF. The CDR3 DNA follows: TGTGCCAGCAGGGGGCTAGCGGGTTCCTACGAGCAGTACTTC.